The clone carrying this T cell receptor (beta chain) occurred once. Its antigen is still unknown. The data originate from a study of PD-L1 blockade in urothelial cancer. Overall study context: Patients previously received 0 to 3 chemotherapy regimens. Analysis of blood occurred 3 weeks (second dose) and 6 weeks after treatment start. The study recovered a median of 141,255 T cells per blood sample.

Study-wide results and caveats: Pretreatment clonality of the blood TCR repertoire below the median was predictive of superior survival.

Assay: immunoSEQ multiplex PCR; the TCRdb copy retains only in-frame clones and omits some. Here the sample spans 35,000 to 40,000 clones, 82% being singletons. The receptor was isolated from a man aged 65 to 85 with urothelial cancer. The material was PBMCs, obtained around atezolizumab (anti-PD-L1) treatment.

The CDR3 sequence: CASITGGLEKLFF. CDR3 nucleotides: TGTGCCAGCATTACAGGGGGTCTTGAAAAACTGTTTTTT. The J gene is TRBJ1-4, the V gene TRBV6-1; TRBD1 agrees at 8 bases. The germline CDR1 and CDR2 sequences are MNHNS and SASEGT. The CDR3 is made up of 13 amino acids. The ends lost 7 bases at V and 7 bases at J; junction bases unmatched: 5.